This entry lists 9 T cell receptor beta chains sequenced from one sample in a study of cytomegalovirus exposure and HLA in healthy donors. A multiplex PCR was run with 60 Vbeta primers and 13 Jbeta primers. Clones were sequenced by immunoSEQ multiplex PCR, and TCRdb holds only the in-frame ones, with some missing. This sample yields some 200,000 clones, of which more than 85% are seen a single time; more than 0.8% belongs to the top ten. The sample consisted of PBMCs. The receptors derive from a young woman in good health and CMV-seronegative.

This chain joins TRBV11-2 and TRBJ2-7, with 10 nucleotides matching TRBD2. This CDR3 spans 16 amino acids. Trimming at V came to 1 base and at J to 4 bases, leaving 7 bases not matched to a gene. The germline gives CDR1 SGHAT, CDR2 FQNNGV. The CDR3 is CASSLVPSSGRYEQYF. Here the CDR3 DNA reads TGTGCCAGCAGCTTAGTCCCTTCTAGCGGGAGATACGAGCAGTACTTC.

The CDR3 region is CATSRFGQSYTF. The CDR3 nucleotides read TGTGCCACCAGCAGATTTGGACAGAGCTACACCTTC. V usage is TRBV15 and J usage is TRBJ1-2; D perhaps matches TRBD1 (6 bases). The germline gives CDR1 LNHNV, CDR2 YYDKDF (reference sequence). This CDR3 spans 12 amino acids. V lost 2 bases and J lost 9, with 10 bases in between.

This chain connects TRBV7-3 to TRBJ2-1; 9 positions agree with TRBD2. V shed 2 bases, J shed 6 bases, and the junction held 5 bases outside the gene matches. The length of the CDR3 is 15 residues. Germline lookup yields CDR1 SGHTA and CDR2 FQGTGA. The CDR3 reads CASSLVLAGINEQFF. As DNA, the CDR3 is TGTGCCAGCAGCTTAGTCCTAGCGGGAATCAATGAGCAGTTCTTC.

The chain has TRBV5-1 and TRBJ2-1; 8 nucleotides line up with TRBD2. V trimming: 0 bases; J trimming: 7 bases; junction bases outside the gene matches: 3. There are 14 residues in the CDR3. CDR1 is SGHRS, CDR2 YFSETQ, per germline. This CDR3 is CASSLGLAFNEQFF. The CDR3 nucleotides read TGCGCCAGCAGCTTGGGACTAGCGTTTAATGAGCAGTTCTTC. The full variable domain, in which reference TRBV5-1 and TRBJ2-1 provide the parts outside the CDR3, is KAGVTQTPRYLIKTRGQQVTLSCSPISGHRSVSWYQQTPGQGLQFLFEYFSETQRNKGNFPGRFSGRQFSNSRSEMNVSTLELGDSALYLCASSLGLAFNEQFFGPGTRLTVL.

Only one count was recorded for this clone. The CDR3: CAISEGLGTSVRRDGGIYEQYF. CDR3 DNA sequence: TGTGCCATCAGTGAGGGCCTAGGAACCTCGGTCCGTAGAGACGGAGGCATCTACGAGCAGTACTTC. The chain is built from TRBV10-3 and TRBJ2-5, with TRBD2 as a possible D gene (5 bases). With the DNA end fitting TRBJ2-7 better, the J assignment may be wrong. The CDR3 runs 22 residues. Germline V gives CDR1 ENHRY, CDR2 SYGVKD.

The gene calls are TRBV7-2 and TRBJ2-7; 7 bases fit TRBD2. J gave up 7 bases and V 0 bases, and 3 bases lay outside the gene matches. Germline V CDR1 and CDR2: SGHTA, FQGNSA. This CDR3 is built from 13 residues. Written as DNA, the CDR3 is TGTGCCAGCAGCTTAGCCGGGAGGAGTGAGCAGTACTTC. Translation: CASSLAGRSEQYF.

The chain links TRBV11-2 to TRBJ2-5; a possible D gene is TRBD1 (6 bases). In germline, CDR1 is SGHAT, CDR2 FQNNGV. The CDR3 totals 16 residues. V dropped 3 bases and J dropped 5 bases, with 19 bases sitting between them. As DNA, the CDR3 is TGTGCCAGCAGCTTCTACTCCGGGCAGGGGCGGGAGACCCAGTACTTC. The encoded protein is CASSFYSGQGRETQYF.

The V gene is TRBV5-6, the J gene TRBJ2-5; 15 nucleotides line up with TRBD2. Germline V gives CDR1 SGHDT, CDR2 YYEEEE. CDR3 length: 15 residues. Unmatched junction bases numbered 4, after V lost 4 bases and J lost 6 bases. CDR3 DNA sequence: TGTGCCAGCAGCCCGGGACTAGCGGGGGGACAGACCCAGTACTTC. This codes for CASSPGLAGGQTQYF.

This chain joins TRBV5-7 and TRBJ2-7, with 14 bases aligning to TRBD2. TRBV5-7 has ORF status, its function being uncertain. The ends lost 5 bases at V and 0 bases at J; junction bases unmatched: 4. The CDR3 is 16 amino acids. This chain's CDR3 is CASRGLAGENSYEQYF. The CDR3 DNA is TGTGCCAGCAGGGGACTAGCGGGGGAGAACTCCTACGAGCAGTACTTC.